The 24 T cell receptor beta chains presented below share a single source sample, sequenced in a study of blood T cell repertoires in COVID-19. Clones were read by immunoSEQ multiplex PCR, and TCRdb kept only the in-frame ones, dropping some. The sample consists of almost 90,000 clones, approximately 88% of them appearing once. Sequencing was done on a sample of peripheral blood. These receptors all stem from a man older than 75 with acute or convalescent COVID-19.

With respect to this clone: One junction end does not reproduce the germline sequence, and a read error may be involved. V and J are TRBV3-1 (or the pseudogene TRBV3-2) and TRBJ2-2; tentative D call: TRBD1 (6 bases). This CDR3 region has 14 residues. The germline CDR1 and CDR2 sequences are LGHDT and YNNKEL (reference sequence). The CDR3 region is CASSQQGNPGELFF. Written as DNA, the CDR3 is TGTGCCAGCAGCCAACAGGGGAACCCCGGGGAGCTGTTTTTT.

The CDR3 DNA sequence: TGTGCCAGCAGCTTGTTACAGACCCATAATGAAAAACTGTTTTTT. Translation: CASSLLQTHNEKLFF. The chain combines TRBV5-5 with TRBJ1-4; unclear D gene. Trimming pared 1 base from V and 4 bases from J, leaving 11 bases between. CDR1 is SGHKS and CDR2 is YYEKEE in the germline V gene (reference sequence). CDR3 size: 15 residues.

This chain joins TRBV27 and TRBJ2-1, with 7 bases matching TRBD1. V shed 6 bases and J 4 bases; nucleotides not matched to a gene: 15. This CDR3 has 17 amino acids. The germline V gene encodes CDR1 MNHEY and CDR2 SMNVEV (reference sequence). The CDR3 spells CASSTRLQGNVYNEQFF. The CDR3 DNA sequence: TGTGCCAGCAGCACGCGCCTACAGGGGAACGTTTACAATGAGCAGTTCTTC.

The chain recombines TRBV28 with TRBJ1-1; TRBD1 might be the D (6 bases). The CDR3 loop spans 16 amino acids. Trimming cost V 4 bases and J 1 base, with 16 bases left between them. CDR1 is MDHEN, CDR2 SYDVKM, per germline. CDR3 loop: CASSSGGGGSNTEAFF. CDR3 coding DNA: TGTGCCAGCAGTTCGGGCGGGGGGGGCTCGAACACTGAAGCTTTCTTT.

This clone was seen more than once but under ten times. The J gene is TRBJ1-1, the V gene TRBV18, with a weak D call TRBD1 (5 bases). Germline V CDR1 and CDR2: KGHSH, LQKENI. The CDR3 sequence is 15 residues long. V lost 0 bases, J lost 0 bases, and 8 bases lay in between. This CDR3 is CASSPPGGMNTEAFF. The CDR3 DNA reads TGTGCCAGCTCACCACCCGGGGGGATGAACACTGAAGCTTTCTTT. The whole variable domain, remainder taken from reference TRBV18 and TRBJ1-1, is NAGVMQNPRHLVRRRGQEARLRCSPMKGHSHVYWYRQLPEEGLKFMVYLQKENIIDESGMPKERFSAEFPKEGPSILRIQQVVRGDSAAYFCASSPPGGMNTEAFFGQGTRLTVV.

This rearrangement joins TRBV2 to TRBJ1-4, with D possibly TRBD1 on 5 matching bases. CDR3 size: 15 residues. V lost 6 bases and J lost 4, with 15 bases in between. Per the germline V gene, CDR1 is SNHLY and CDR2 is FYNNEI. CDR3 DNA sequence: TGTGCCAGCAGAGGTAGACGGGACTTTAATGAAAAACTGTTTTTT. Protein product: CASRGRRDFNEKLFF.

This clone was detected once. DNA for the CDR3: TGTGCCAGCAGCCCCCGACAGGCGAATCAGCCCCAGCATTTT. Translating gives CASSPRQANQPQHF. The chain has TRBV7-2 and TRBJ1-5; D may be TRBD1 (6 bases). CDR1 is SGHTA and CDR2 is FQGNSA in the germline V gene. The CDR3 extends over 14 amino acids. Trimming took 5 bases from V and 4 from J, leaving 12 bases between them.

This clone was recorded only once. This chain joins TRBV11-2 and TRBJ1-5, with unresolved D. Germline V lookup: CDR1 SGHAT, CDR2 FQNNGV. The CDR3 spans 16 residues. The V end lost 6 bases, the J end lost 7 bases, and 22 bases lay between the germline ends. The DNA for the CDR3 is TGTGCCAGCAGTCTTAATCGCGGAGGTTCTAACCAGCCCCAGCATTTT. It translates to CASSLNRGGSNQPQHF.

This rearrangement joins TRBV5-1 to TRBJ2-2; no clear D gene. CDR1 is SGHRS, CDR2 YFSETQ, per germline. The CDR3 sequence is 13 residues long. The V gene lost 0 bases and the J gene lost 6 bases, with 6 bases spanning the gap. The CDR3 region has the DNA TGCGCCAGCAGCTTGGAATCAGCCGGGGAGCTGTTTTTT. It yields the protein CASSLESAGELFF.

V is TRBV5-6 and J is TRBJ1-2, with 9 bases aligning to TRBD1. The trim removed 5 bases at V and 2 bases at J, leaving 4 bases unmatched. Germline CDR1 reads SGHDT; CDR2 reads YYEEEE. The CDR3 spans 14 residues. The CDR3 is CASSPGQGNYGYTF. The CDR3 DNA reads TGTGCCAGCAGTCCAGGACAGGGGAACTATGGCTACACCTTC.

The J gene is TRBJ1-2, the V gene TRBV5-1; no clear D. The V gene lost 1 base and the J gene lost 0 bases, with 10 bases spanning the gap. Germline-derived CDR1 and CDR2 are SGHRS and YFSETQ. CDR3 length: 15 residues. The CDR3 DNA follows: TGCGCCAGCAGCTTGATTGGAGACTCTAACTATGGCTACACCTTC. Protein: CASSLIGDSNYGYTF.

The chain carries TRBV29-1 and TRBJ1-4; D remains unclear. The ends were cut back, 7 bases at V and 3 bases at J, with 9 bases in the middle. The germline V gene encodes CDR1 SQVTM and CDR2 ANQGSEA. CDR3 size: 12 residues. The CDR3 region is CSAAGSNEKLFF. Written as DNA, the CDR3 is TGCAGCGCCGCGGGCTCTAATGAAAAACTGTTTTTT.

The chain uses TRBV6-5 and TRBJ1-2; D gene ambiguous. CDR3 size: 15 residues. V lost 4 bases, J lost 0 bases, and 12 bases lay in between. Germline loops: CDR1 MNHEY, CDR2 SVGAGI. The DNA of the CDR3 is TGTGCCAGCAGTTCGGCCCCGGGGTCTAACTATGGCTACACCTTC. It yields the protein CASSSAPGSNYGYTF.

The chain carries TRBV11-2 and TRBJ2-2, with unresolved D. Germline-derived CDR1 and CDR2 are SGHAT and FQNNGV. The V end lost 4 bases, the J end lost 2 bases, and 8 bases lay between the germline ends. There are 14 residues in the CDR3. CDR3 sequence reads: CASSSLVNTGELFF. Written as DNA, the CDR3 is TGTGCCAGCAGCTCACTGGTAAACACCGGGGAGCTGTTTTTT.

For the CDR3, the DNA is TGTGCCACCAGTGAAAGCGGATACAATGAGCAGTTCTTC. This codes for CATSESGYNEQFF. This rearrangement joins TRBV24-1 to TRBJ2-1; tentative D call: TRBD2 (5 bases). This CDR3 has 13 residues. Germline assignment: CDR1 KGHDR and CDR2 SFDVKD. The germline V and J ends were trimmed by 4 bases and 4 bases, with 7 bases remaining between them.

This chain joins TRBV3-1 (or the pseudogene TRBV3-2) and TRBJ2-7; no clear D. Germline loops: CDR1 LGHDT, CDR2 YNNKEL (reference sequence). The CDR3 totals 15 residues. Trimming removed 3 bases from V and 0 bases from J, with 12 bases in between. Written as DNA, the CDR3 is TGTGCCAGCAGCCATACGCCGGCAGGCTCCTACGAGCAGTACTTC. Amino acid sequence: CASSHTPAGSYEQYF.

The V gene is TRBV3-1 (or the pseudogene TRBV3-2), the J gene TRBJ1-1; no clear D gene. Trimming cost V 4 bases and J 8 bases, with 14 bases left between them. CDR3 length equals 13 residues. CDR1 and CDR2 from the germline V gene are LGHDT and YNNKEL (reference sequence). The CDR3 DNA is TGTGCCAGCAGCCCTGCTACTTCTCCCGAAGCTTTCTTT. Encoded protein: CASSPATSPEAFF.

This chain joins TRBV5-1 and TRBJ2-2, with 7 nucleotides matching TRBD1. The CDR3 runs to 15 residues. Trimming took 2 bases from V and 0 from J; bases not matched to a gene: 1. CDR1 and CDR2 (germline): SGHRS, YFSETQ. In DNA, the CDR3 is TGCGCCAGCAGCTTCGGGACAGCGAACACCGGGGAGCTGTTTTTT. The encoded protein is CASSFGTANTGELFF.

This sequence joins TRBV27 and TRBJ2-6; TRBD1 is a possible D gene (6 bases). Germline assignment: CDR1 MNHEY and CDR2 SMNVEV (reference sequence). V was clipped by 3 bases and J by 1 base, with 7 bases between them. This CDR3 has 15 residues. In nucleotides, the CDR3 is TGTGCCAGCAGTTTTGACAGGTCTGGGGCCAACGTCCTGACTTTC. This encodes CASSFDRSGANVLTF.

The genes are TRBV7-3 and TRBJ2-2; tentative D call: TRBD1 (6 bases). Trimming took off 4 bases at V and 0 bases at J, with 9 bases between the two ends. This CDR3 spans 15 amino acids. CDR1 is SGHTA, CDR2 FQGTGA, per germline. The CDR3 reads CASSSGQTNTGELFF. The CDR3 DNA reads TGTGCCAGCAGCTCCGGACAGACGAACACCGGGGAGCTGTTTTTT. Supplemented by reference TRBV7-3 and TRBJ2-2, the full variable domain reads GAGVSQTPSNKVTEKGKYVELRCDPISGHTALYWYRQSLGQGPEFLIYFQGTGAADDSGLPNDRFFAVRPEGSVSTLKIQRTERGDSAVYLCASSSGQTNTGELFFGEGSRLTVL.

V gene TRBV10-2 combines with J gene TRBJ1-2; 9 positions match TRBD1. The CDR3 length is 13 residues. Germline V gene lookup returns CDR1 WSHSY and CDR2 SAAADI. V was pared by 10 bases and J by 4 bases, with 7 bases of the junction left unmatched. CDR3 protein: CATRDRDLYGYTF. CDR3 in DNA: TGCGCCACCCGGGACAGGGATCTCTATGGCTACACCTTC.

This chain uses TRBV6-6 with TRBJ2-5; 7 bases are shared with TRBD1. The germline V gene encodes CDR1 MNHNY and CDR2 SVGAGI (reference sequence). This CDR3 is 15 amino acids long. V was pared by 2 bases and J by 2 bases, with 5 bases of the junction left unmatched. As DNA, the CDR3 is TGTGCCAGCAGTTACAGTACGGGACAGCAAGAGACCCAGTACTTC. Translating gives CASSYSTGQQETQYF.

CDR3: CASSFVTGGDGYTF. In DNA form, the CDR3 reads TGTGCCAGCAGTTTCGTAACAGGGGGAGATGGCTACACCTTC. The chain recombines TRBV6-2 or TRBV6-3 with TRBJ1-2; TRBD1 aligns across 8 bases. The CDR3 has 14 amino acids. Germline V CDR1 and CDR2: MNHEY, SVGEGT. J was trimmed by 6 bases and V by 4 bases; bases with no gene match: 7.

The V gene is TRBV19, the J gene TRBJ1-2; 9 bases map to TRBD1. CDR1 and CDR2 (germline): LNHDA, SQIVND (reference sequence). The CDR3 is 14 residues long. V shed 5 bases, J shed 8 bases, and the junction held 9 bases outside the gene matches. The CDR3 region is CASSDRDRVGGYTF. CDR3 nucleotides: TGTGCCAGTAGTGACCGGGACAGGGTGGGCGGCTACACCTTC.